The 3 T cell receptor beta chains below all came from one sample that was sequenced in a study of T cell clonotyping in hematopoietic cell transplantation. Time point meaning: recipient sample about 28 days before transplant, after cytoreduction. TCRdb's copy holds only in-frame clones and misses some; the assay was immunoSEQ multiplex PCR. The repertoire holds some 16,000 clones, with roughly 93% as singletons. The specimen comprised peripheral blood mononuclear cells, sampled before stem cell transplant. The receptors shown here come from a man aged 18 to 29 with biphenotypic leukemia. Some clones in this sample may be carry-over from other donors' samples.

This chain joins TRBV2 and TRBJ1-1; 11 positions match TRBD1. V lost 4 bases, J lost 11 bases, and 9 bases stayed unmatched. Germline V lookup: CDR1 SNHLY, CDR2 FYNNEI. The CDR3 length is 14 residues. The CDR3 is CASSGTGTGGFAFF. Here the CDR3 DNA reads TGTGCCAGCAGTGGTACCGGGACAGGGGGTTTCGCTTTCTTT.

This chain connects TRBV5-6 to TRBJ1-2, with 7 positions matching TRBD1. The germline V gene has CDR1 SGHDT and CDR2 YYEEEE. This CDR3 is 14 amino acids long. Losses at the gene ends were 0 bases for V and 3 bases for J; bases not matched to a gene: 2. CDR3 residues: CASSLGGQHYGYTF. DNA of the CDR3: TGTGCCAGCAGCTTGGGGGGACAGCACTATGGCTACACCTTC.

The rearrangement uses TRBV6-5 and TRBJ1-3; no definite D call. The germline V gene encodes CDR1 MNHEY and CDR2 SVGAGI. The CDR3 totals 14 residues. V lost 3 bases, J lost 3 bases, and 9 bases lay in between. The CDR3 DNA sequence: TGTGCCAGCAGTTATCAAGGAGGTGGAAACACCATATATTTT. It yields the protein CASSYQGGGNTIYF.